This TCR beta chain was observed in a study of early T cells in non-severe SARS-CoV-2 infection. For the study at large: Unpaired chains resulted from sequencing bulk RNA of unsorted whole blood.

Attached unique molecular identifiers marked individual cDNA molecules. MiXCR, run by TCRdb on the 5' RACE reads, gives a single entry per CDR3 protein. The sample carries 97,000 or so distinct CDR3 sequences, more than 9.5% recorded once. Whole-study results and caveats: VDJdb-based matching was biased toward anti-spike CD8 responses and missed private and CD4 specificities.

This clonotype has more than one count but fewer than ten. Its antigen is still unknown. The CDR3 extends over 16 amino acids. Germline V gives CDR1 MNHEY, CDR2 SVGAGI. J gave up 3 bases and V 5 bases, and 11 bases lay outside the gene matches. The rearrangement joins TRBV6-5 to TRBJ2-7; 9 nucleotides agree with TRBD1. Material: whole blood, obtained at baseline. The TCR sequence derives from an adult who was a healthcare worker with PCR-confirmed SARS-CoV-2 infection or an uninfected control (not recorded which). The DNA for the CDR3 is TGTGCCAGCAGTGGGACCGGGACAGGGTTCTACTACGAGCAGTACTTC. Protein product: CASSGTGTGFYYEQYF.